The 22 T cell receptor beta chains reported below all come from one sample, sequenced in a study of OX40 agonist ivuxolimab in advanced cancers. Clones were sequenced by immunoSEQ multiplex PCR, and TCRdb holds only the in-frame ones, with some missing. The sample lists 100,000 or so clones, roughly four fifths occurring once. Sequencing was performed on CD4+ or CD8+ T cells sorted from blood, taken in a trial of the OX40 agonist ivuxolimab. Source of these receptors: an adult with an advanced solid tumor such as melanoma, head and neck, liver or kidney cancer.

The gene calls are TRBV5-4 and TRBJ2-5, with D possibly TRBD2 on 5 matching bases. Germline V lookup: CDR1 SGHNT, CDR2 YYREEE (reference sequence). Trimming cost V 1 base and J 11 bases, with 12 bases left between them. The CDR3 runs 12 residues. The CDR3 nucleotides read TGTGCCAGCAGCTTGCTTACTGGGGAGCAGTACTTC. Translated: CASSLLTGEQYF.

The chain joins TRBV5-8 to TRBJ2-7, with 8 bases lining up with TRBD1. V trimming: 1 base; J trimming: 5 bases; junction bases outside the gene matches: 8. The length of the CDR3 is 15 residues. Germline CDR1 is SGHTS and CDR2 is YDEGEE. CDR3 region: CASSLPGQARNEQYF. The CDR3 DNA reads as TGTGCCAGCAGCTTGCCGGGACAGGCACGCAACGAGCAGTACTTC.

The CDR3 region is CASSVANTDTQYF. CDR3 bases: TGTGCCAGCAGCGTAGCTAACACAGATACGCAGTATTTT. The rearrangement links TRBV9 to TRBJ2-3; D not certain. This CDR3 is 13 amino acids long. Germline CDR1 is SGDLS and CDR2 is YYNGEE. V lost 0 bases and J lost 2, with 4 bases in between. Full variable domain (outside the CDR3, taken from reference TRBV9 and TRBJ2-3): DSGVTQTPKHLITATGQRVTLRCSPRSGDLSVYWYQQSLDQGLQFLIQYYNGEERAKGNILERFSAQQFPDLHSELNLSSLELGDSALYFCASSVANTDTQYFGPGTRLTVL.

This clone was seen only once. The rearrangement uses TRBV29-1 and TRBJ2-3; D is ambiguous. V was cut by 3 bases and J by 3 bases, with 10 bases left in between. Germline loops: CDR1 SQVTM, CDR2 ANQGSEA. This CDR3 spans 13 amino acids. For the CDR3, the DNA is TGCAGCGTTGAGCCAGCAGGAACAGATACGCAGTATTTT. Amino acids: CSVEPAGTDTQYF.

CDR3 in amino acids: CASSEVRAGGGEQFF. The CDR3 region has the DNA TGTGCCAGCAGTGAAGTCCGAGCGGGAGGCGGCGAGCAGTTCTTC. The chain is built from TRBV2 and TRBJ2-1; 9 bases are a match to TRBD2. Germline-derived CDR1 and CDR2 are SNHLY and FYNNEI. The V and J ends lost 1 base and 10 bases, in that order; junction bases with no gene match: 8. The CDR3 extends over 15 amino acids.

The chain uses TRBV30 and TRBJ1-2; D not certain. The V and J ends lost 4 bases and 8 bases respectively, with 17 bases between them. This CDR3 region has 13 residues. CDR1 GTSNPN and CDR2 SVGIG come from the germline V gene (reference sequence). The CDR3 loop is CAWTPDPKWGYTF. CDR3 sequence (DNA): TGTGCCTGGACCCCGGACCCAAAGTGGGGCTACACCTTC.

This chain joins TRBV15 and TRBJ2-3; 12 bases are shared with TRBD2. Looked up from germline, CDR1 is LNHNV and CDR2 is YYDKDF (reference sequence). CDR3 size: 19 residues. J gave up 1 base and V 7 bases, and 15 bases lay outside the gene matches. This CDR3 reads CATTNGTLLAGGRTDTQYF. CDR3 coding DNA: TGTGCCACCACCAACGGGACCCTACTAGCGGGGGGACGCACAGATACGCAGTATTTT.

There are a few counts of this clone. The chain uses TRBV15 and TRBJ1-2; D remains unclear. The CDR3 contains 14 residues. Trimming shortened V by 5 bases and J by 4 bases, and 14 bases separated the two germline ends. Germline lookup yields CDR1 LNHNV and CDR2 YYDKDF (reference sequence). The CDR3 region has the DNA TGTGCCACCAGCCTGTGTGGAAAGACCTATGGCTACACCTTC. Its translation: CATSLCGKTYGYTF.

This clone has a single count. The chain uses TRBV19 and TRBJ2-7; 10 bases align to TRBD1. Unmatched junction bases numbered 5, after V lost 5 bases and J lost 4 bases. The CDR3 spans 14 residues. Germline assignment: CDR1 LNHDA and CDR2 SQIVND (reference sequence). The CDR3: CASSWGTGAYEQYF. CDR3 nucleotides: TGTGCCAGTAGTTGGGGGACAGGGGCGTACGAGCAGTACTTC.

CDR3 nucleotides: TGTGCCTGGGGAAGAATACCACAGGGGAAATATGGCTACACCTTC. Translating it yields CAWGRIPQGKYGYTF. V and J are TRBV30 and TRBJ1-2; 7 nucleotides match TRBD1. CDR1 GTSNPN and CDR2 SVGIG come from the germline V gene (reference sequence). The CDR3 runs to 15 residues. V dropped 5 bases and J dropped 5; count of bases not matched to a gene: 14.

The chain links TRBV7-9 to TRBJ2-7, with a weak D call TRBD2 (6 bases). With 5 bases removed from V and 7 bases from J, the gap between germline ends came to 9 bases. In germline, CDR1 is SEHNR, CDR2 FQNEAQ (reference sequence). The CDR3 spans 11 residues. This CDR3 is CASSGGGEQYF. Here the CDR3 DNA reads TGTGCCAGCAGCGGTGGGGGGGAGCAGTACTTC.

The chain is built from TRBV2 and TRBJ1-5, with D possibly matching TRBD1 (5 bases). The germline CDR1 and CDR2 sequences are SNHLY and FYNNEI. V lost 2 bases and J 2 bases, leaving 10 bases between the germline ends. CDR3 length: 15 residues. The CDR3 region has the DNA TGTGCCAGCAGTGAAACGGGGCCCGGCAATCAGCCCCAGCATTTT. Protein product: CASSETGPGNQPQHF.

This clone was seen more than once but under ten times. The CDR3 is CAISESRQAYNEQFF. The CDR3 DNA follows: TGTGCCATCAGTGAGTCGAGACAGGCCTACAATGAGCAGTTCTTC. The J gene is TRBJ2-1, the V gene TRBV10-3; possible D gene TRBD1, 6 bases. Germline values: CDR1 ENHRY, CDR2 SYGVKD. V was shortened by 0 bases and J by 2 bases, with 8 bases between the two germline ends. CDR3 length: 15 residues.

The CDR3 DNA sequence: TGCGCCAGCAGCTTGAAGCCTAATGAAAAACTGTTTTTT. It translates to CASSLKPNEKLFF. The rearrangement joins TRBV5-1 to TRBJ1-4; no firm D call. There are 13 residues in the CDR3. V was trimmed by 1 base and J by 3 bases, leaving 4 bases between them. Looked up from germline, CDR1 is SGHRS and CDR2 is YFSETQ.

This clone was seen a few times. The CDR3 is CATGGERLTGELFF. The CDR3 DNA is TGTGCCACGGGGGGGGAGAGGCTCACCGGGGAGCTGTTTTTT. The rearrangement links TRBV6-1 to TRBJ2-2; TRBD2 matches at 8 bases. Per germline, CDR1 MNHNS and CDR2 SASEGT. With 10 bases clipped from V and 4 bases from J, the junction kept 8 bases outside the gene matches. The length of the CDR3 is 14 residues.

The chain is built from TRBV23-1 and TRBJ2-2; 8 bases are shared with TRBD1. TRBV23-1 is treated as an ORF (open reading frame) with a function not yet certain. V lost 5 bases and J lost 4; bases outside the gene matches: 3. The CDR3 loop spans 14 amino acids. In DNA form, the CDR3 reads TGCGCCAGCAGTTTGACAGGGGTCACCGGGGAGCTGTTTTTT. It is translated as CASSLTGVTGELFF.

This rearrangement joins TRBV6-4 to TRBJ2-3; 7 bases line up with TRBD2. The CDR3 runs 14 residues. V was clipped by 4 bases and J by 2 bases; unmatched bases: 3. Looked up from germline, CDR1 is MRHNA and CDR2 is SNTAGT. In nucleotides, the CDR3 is TGTGCCAGCAGTGTAGCGGGCCCCACAGATACGCAGTATTTT. It specifies CASSVAGPTDTQYF.

The genes are TRBV10-3 and TRBJ2-1; 10 positions agree with TRBD2. The CDR3 spans 15 residues. Looked up from germline, CDR1 is ENHRY and CDR2 is SYGVKD. J lost 3 bases, V lost 6 bases, and 5 bases had no gene match. CDR3 amino acids: CAISVLAGNYNEQFF. Here the CDR3 DNA reads TGTGCCATCAGCGTACTAGCGGGGAACTACAATGAGCAGTTCTTC.

The chain has TRBV7-9 and TRBJ2-3; D might be TRBD1 (6 bases). Germline CDR1 and CDR2: SEHNR and FQNEAQ (reference sequence). V was trimmed by 1 base and J by 1 base, leaving 18 bases between them. The CDR3 extends over 18 amino acids. The chain's CDR3 is CASSLGSTGQGGTDTQYF. The CDR3 nucleotides are TGTGCCAGCAGCTTAGGGTCGACAGGCCAAGGGGGCACAGATACGCAGTATTTT.

The chain has TRBV7-7 and TRBJ2-5; D may match TRBD1 or TRBD2 (5 bases each). V dropped 2 bases and J dropped 4 bases, with 11 bases sitting between them. The CDR3 is 14 residues long. Germline CDR1 reads SSHAT; CDR2 reads FNYEAQ (reference sequence). CDR3 residues: CASSLREGIETQYF. The CDR3 DNA reads TGTGCCAGCAGCTTACGTGAGGGGATAGAGACCCAGTACTTC.

This clone was picked up a small number of times. The chain combines TRBV7-9 with TRBJ2-4; 11 bases map to TRBD2. This CDR3 region has 17 residues. Unmatched junction bases numbered 12, after V lost 5 bases and J lost 6 bases. Germline V lookup: CDR1 SEHNR, CDR2 FQNEAQ (reference sequence). The CDR3 DNA sequence: TGTGCCAGCAGCCACGCCGGACTAGCGGGTGAAGGAAACATTCAGTACTTC. It codes for CASSHAGLAGEGNIQYF.

This rearrangement joins TRBV7-2 to TRBJ1-2; no firm D call. This CDR3 contains 15 residues. The germline V gene encodes CDR1 SGHTA and CDR2 FQGNSA. V lost 5 bases and J 1 base, leaving 14 bases between the germline ends. Here the CDR3 reads CASSLSGQINYGYTF. The CDR3 nucleotides are TGTGCCAGCAGCCTAAGCGGGCAGATTAACTATGGCTACACCTTC.